This T cell receptor (beta chain) was sequenced for a study of blood T cell repertoires in COVID-19. TCRdb keeps only in-frame clones here, not all; method: immunoSEQ multiplex PCR. The table lists about 110,000 clones, about four fifths of them singletons. The CDR3 consists of 15 residues. CDR1 is LGHNA and CDR2 is YSLEER in the germline V gene. V lost 0 bases to trimming and J lost 2 bases, with 8 bases between them. The TCR originated in a human donor in a cohort sampled during active COVID-19. The chain combines TRBV4-3 with TRBJ1-3, with D perhaps matching TRBD1 (6 bases). The source material was peripheral blood. In DNA, the CDR3 is TGCGCCAGCAGCCAAGATGCAGGGGCTGGAAACACCATATATTTT. It specifies CASSQDAGAGNTIYF.